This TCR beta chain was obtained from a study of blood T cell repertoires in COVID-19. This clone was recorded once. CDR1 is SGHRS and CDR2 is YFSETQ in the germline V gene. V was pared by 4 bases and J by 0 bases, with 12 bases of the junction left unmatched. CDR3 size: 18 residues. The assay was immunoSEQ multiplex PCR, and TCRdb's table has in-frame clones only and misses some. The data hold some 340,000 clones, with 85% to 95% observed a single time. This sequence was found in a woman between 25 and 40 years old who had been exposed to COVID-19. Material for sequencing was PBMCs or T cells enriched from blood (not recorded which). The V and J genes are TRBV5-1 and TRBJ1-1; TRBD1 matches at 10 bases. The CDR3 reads CASSLQTGGGLVNTEAFF. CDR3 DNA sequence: TGCGCCAGCAGCCTTCAGACAGGGGGCGGCTTAGTGAACACTGAAGCTTTCTTT.